This passage covers 12 T cell receptor beta chains from one sample sequenced in a study of T cell responses to AZD1222 COVID-19 vaccine. Generated by immunoSEQ multiplex PCR, the TCRdb table keeps only in-frame clones and is missing some. Of 150,000 to 250,000 clones listed, approximately 94% are singletons. Sequenced material: peripheral blood, taken 28 days after the second AZD1222 dose. The receptors derive from an adult who received the AZD1222 COVID-19 vaccine.

The rearrangement joins TRBV3-1 (or the pseudogene TRBV3-2) to TRBJ2-1, with a weak D call TRBD1 (5 bases). Trimming took off 1 base at V and 4 bases at J, with 11 bases between the two ends. CDR1 is LGHDT, CDR2 YNNKEL, per germline (reference sequence). CDR3 size: 15 residues. This CDR3 reads CASSQAAGRYNEQFF. CDR3 sequence (DNA): TGTGCCAGCAGCCAAGCGGCAGGGCGTTACAATGAGCAGTTCTTC.

The V gene is TRBV6-4, the J gene TRBJ1-2; D is possibly TRBD1 (6 bases). The CDR3 is 17 residues long. V lost 0 bases and J lost 1, with 15 bases in between. Germline-derived CDR1 and CDR2 are MRHNA and SNTAGT. The chain's CDR3 is CASSDSKEGGHNYGYTF. CDR3 in DNA: TGTGCCAGCAGTGACTCGAAGGAGGGGGGGCATAACTATGGCTACACCTTC.

This chain connects TRBV9 to TRBJ1-1; no firm D call. CDR3 size: 14 residues. The germline gives CDR1 SGDLS, CDR2 YYNGEE. Trimming removed 0 bases at V and 4 bases at J, with 10 bases between. In nucleotides, the CDR3 is TGTGCCAGCAGCGTAGGTGGGCTCCGCACTGAAGCTTTCTTT. Translation: CASSVGGLRTEAFF.

J is TRBJ1-6 and V is TRBV14, with D maybe TRBD1 (6 bases). Germline CDR1 SGHDN, CDR2 FVKESK. The length of the CDR3 is 14 residues. Deletions cut 6 bases from V and 6 bases from J, with 12 bases between. The CDR3 DNA reads TGTGCCAGCAGTCTCAGGGGAGGTAATTCACCCCTCCACTTT. Translated: CASSLRGGNSPLHF.

This clone showed up just a few times. This chain uses TRBV18 with TRBJ1-5; the match to TRBD1 covers 11 bases. The CDR3 is 18 amino acids. Germline trimming cut 3 bases from V and 2 bases from J; bases unmatched to any gene: 9. Germline V CDR1 and CDR2: KGHSH, LQKENI. The DNA for the CDR3 is TGTGCCAGCTCACCGGGACAGGGGGTGGTTCGGGGCAATCAGCCCCAGCATTTT. Amino acids: CASSPGQGVVRGNQPQHF.

The rearrangement joins TRBV7-3 to TRBJ1-1, with D unresolved. The CDR3 totals 15 residues. Trimming removed 3 bases at V and 0 bases at J, with 11 bases between. The germline gives CDR1 SGHTA, CDR2 FQGTGA. CDR3 DNA: TGTGCCAGCAGCTTCGGCGGTTCCATGAACACTGAAGCTTTCTTT. It codes for CASSFGGSMNTEAFF.

The chain links TRBV19 to TRBJ2-3; 7 bases agree with TRBD2. V shed 4 bases, J shed 0 bases, and the junction held 10 bases outside the gene matches. CDR1 is LNHDA, CDR2 SQIVND, per germline (reference sequence). This CDR3 is 17 amino acids long. CDR3 protein: CASSNRPLAASTDTQYF. CDR3 DNA sequence: TGTGCCAGTAGTAACCGCCCCCTAGCGGCTAGCACAGATACGCAGTATTTT.

V usage is TRBV2 and J usage is TRBJ1-2; 10 bases are shared with TRBD1. Per the germline V gene, CDR1 is SNHLY and CDR2 is FYNNEI. The CDR3 sequence is 13 residues long. V shed 7 bases, J shed 6 bases, and the junction held 5 bases outside the gene matches. The CDR3 loop is CASTVTGGNGYTF. CDR3 nucleotide sequence: TGTGCCAGCACCGTGACAGGGGGCAATGGCTACACCTTC.

The chain recombines TRBV4-1 with TRBJ1-5, with TRBD1 as a possible D gene (5 bases). The germline V gene has CDR1 MGHRA and CDR2 YSYEKL. The V end was cut by 5 bases, the J end by 3 bases, with 8 bases between. CDR3 size: 13 residues. Here the CDR3 reads CASSEGFNQPQHF. Written as DNA, the CDR3 is TGCGCCAGCAGCGAGGGGTTCAATCAGCCCCAGCATTTT.

The chain links TRBV5-1 to TRBJ2-7; unclear D gene. The length of the CDR3 is 14 residues. Trimming shortened V by 4 bases and J by 2 bases, and 13 bases separated the two germline ends. CDR1 and CDR2 (germline): SGHRS, YFSETQ. CDR3 loop: CASSPRSQAYEQYF. The CDR3 DNA sequence: TGCGCCAGCAGCCCCCGCAGTCAGGCCTACGAGCAGTACTTC. The full variable domain, in which reference TRBV5-1 and TRBJ2-7 provide the parts outside the CDR3, is KAGVTQTPRYLIKTRGQQVTLSCSPISGHRSVSWYQQTPGQGLQFLFEYFSETQRNKGNFPGRFSGRQFSNSRSEMNVSTLELGDSALYLCASSPRSQAYEQYFGPGTRLTVT.

The chain joins TRBV2 to TRBJ2-2, with D unclear. Trimming removed 7 bases at V and 3 bases at J, with 12 bases between. Germline CDR1 and CDR2: SNHLY and FYNNEI. The CDR3 contains 14 residues. CDR3 protein: CASKGLFDTGELFF. The CDR3 nucleotides are TGTGCCAGCAAGGGCCTCTTTGACACCGGGGAGCTGTTTTTT.

The V and J genes are TRBV7-8 and TRBJ1-5; no reliable D call. The germline gives CDR1 SGHVS, CDR2 FQNEAQ. V gave up 5 bases and J gave up 1 base, with 9 bases separating them. The CDR3 loop spans 14 amino acids. In DNA, the CDR3 is TGTGCCAGCAGCCGAACAGAGAGCAATCAGCCCCAGCATTTT. It codes for CASSRTESNQPQHF.